The source of this T cell receptor (beta chain) is a study of shared clonotypes between healthy human individuals. Study information: Researchers drew samples from two women and three men aged 18 to 49.

Overall study results and limits: Investigators collected only blood, and repertoires in tissues likely differ.

V gave up 2 bases and J gave up 8 bases, with 13 bases separating them. Germline CDR1 SGHRS, CDR2 YFSETQ. The CDR3 covers 14 residues. Sequencing used immunoSEQ multiplex PCR; TCRdb keeps in-frame clones, though not all of them. Of 2 million to 3 million clones in the sample, roughly 93% were seen once. Details on this clone: As yet, its antigen is unknown.

In the CD4+ fraction, cells were divided into CD45RA+ naive and CD45RA-negative memory subsets. The genes are TRBV5-1 and TRBJ1-4; no definite D call. The TCR comes from a man aged 18 to 30 in good health. Some clones in this sample may be carry-over from other donors' samples. The sequencing sample was made of naive CD4+ T cells from PBMCs. The subset was: CD45RA+ positively selected. CDR3: CASSFTGGPEKLFF. The CDR3 DNA reads TGCGCCAGCAGCTTTACCGGCGGGCCGGAAAAACTGTTTTTT.